This TCR beta chain was retrieved from a study of blood T cell repertoires in COVID-19. Looking at the study overall: T cells, B-cell-depleted T cells, or PBMCs provided the cDNA or gDNA that served as material.

The V gene lost 1 base and the J gene lost 1 base, with 10 bases spanning the gap. The CDR3 runs 15 residues. The germline CDR1 and CDR2 sequences are LGHNA and YNFKEQ. In the original workflow: Estimates of nucleated cell counts were drawn from the amplification of reference gene primers. TCRdb's table, derived via immunoSEQ multiplex PCR, lists solely in-frame clones and lacks some. V, J and clone size reflect that table, while D and trimming were determined from the DNA. The sample holds approximately 81,000 clones, more than 75% seen once. The origin of this receptor is a human donor in a cohort sampled during active COVID-19. V usage is TRBV4-2 and J usage is TRBJ2-5, with D unclear. The sequenced sample was peripheral blood. This CDR3 is CASSQGGGTQETQYF. The CDR3 region has the DNA TGTGCCAGCAGCCAAGGAGGTGGAACCCAAGAGACCCAGTACTTC.